What follows are 7 T cell receptor beta chains derived from one specimen sequenced in a study of blood T cells in healthy people across ages. Through a sample-barcoded 5' primer and a J-beta primer mix, a second PCR was run for roughly 6 to 11 cycles. Each CDR3 protein gets one entry after TCRdb re-called the 5' RACE reads with MiXCR. The sample carries about 500,000 distinct CDR3 sequences, less than 25% recorded once. The sample was also linked to a second study, of T cells of mothers and their children.

Sequencing was carried out using blood. Source of these receptors: a boy aged 5-17 years in good health.

J is TRBJ2-3 and V is TRBV10-3, with 10 positions matching TRBD2. The J segment lost 2 bases and the V segment lost 4 bases, leaving 9 bases of the junction unmatched. This CDR3 spans 17 amino acids. Germline lookup yields CDR1 ENHRY and CDR2 SYGVKD. The CDR3 region has the DNA TGTGCCATCAGTGGGGGGCCTAGCGGGGGACACACAGATACGCAGTATTTT. Its translation: CAISGGPSGGHTDTQYF.

Comment on this clonotype: The conserved phenylalanine or tryptophan normally closing the CDR3 is absent here, so this likely arose from a read error. The chain combines TRBV28 with TRBJ2-5; TRBD2 is a possible D gene (5 bases). The germline CDR1 and CDR2 sequences are MDHEN and SYDVKM. The CDR3 spans 16 residues. The ends were cut back, 2 bases at V and 11 bases at J, with 24 bases in the middle. CDR3 loop: CASSLARTRGSGEQYV. CDR3 DNA sequence: TGTGCCAGCAGTTTAGCCAGGACTCGTGGGTCTGGAGAGCAGTACGTC.

This chain connects TRBV6-2 or TRBV6-3 to TRBJ2-5, with a weak D call TRBD1 (5 bases). The end of the DNA fits TRBJ2-7 better, so the J call may be wrong. CDR3 length equals 16 residues. Germline V gene sequence: CDR1 MNHEY, CDR2 SVGEGT. CDR3 DNA: TGTGCCAGCAGCACGCGCGCGTGGGGCGAGCGCCACGAGCAGTACTTC. Residues: CASSTRAWGERHEQYF.

V usage is TRBV29-1 and J usage is TRBJ2-5; 10 nucleotides agree with TRBD2. The trim removed 0 bases at V and 4 bases at J, leaving 2 bases unmatched. CDR1 is SQVTM, CDR2 ANQGSEA, per germline. CDR3 size: 14 residues. The CDR3 DNA reads TGCAGCGTTGAAGATCGACTAGCGGGAGAGACCCAGTACTTC. Translated: CSVEDRLAGETQYF.

A few counts support this clonotype. The CDR3 region is CSVEPIQRRYQETQYF. The CDR3 coding sequence is TGCAGCGTTGAGCCAATTCAGAGGAGATACCAAGAGACCCAGTACTTC. J is TRBJ2-5 and V is TRBV29-1; no clear D gene. The germline V gene encodes CDR1 SQVTM and CDR2 ANQGSEA. V lost 3 bases to trimming and J lost 0 bases, with 17 bases between them. The length of the CDR3 is 16 residues.

The chain combines TRBV6-2 or TRBV6-3 with TRBJ2-7; D ambiguous. V lost 5 bases to trimming and J lost 0 bases, with 14 bases between them. Germline CDR1 is MNHEY and CDR2 is SVGEGT. This CDR3 spans 15 amino acids. CDR3 coding DNA: TGTGCCAGCAGTAATCCCCTCAGAAACTCCTACGAGCAGTACTTC. As protein: CASSNPLRNSYEQYF.

A few counts support this clonotype. The rearrangement joins TRBV12-3 or TRBV12-4 to TRBJ2-1; TRBD1 might be the D (6 bases). Trimming took off 5 bases at V and 7 bases at J, with 15 bases between the two ends. This CDR3 contains 14 residues. CDR3 coding DNA: TGTGCCAGCAGTGCCCGTTGGGGGCGGAATGAGCAGTTCTTC. It codes for CASSARWGRNEQFF.